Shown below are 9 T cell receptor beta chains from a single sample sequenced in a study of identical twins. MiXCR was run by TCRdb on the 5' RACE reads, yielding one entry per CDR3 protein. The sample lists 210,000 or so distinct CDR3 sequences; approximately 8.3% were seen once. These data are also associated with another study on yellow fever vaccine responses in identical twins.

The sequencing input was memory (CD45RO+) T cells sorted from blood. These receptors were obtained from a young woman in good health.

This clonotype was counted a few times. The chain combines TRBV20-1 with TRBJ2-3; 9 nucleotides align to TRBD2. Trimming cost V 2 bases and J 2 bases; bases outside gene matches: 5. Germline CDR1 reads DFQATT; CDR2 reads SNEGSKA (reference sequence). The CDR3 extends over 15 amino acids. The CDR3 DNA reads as TGCAGTGCTAGATCGCGGGGGGGCGACACAGATACGCAGTATTTT. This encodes CSARSRGGDTDTQYF.

The CDR3 protein is CASSLASLIGELFF. As DNA, the CDR3 is TGTGCCAGCAGCTTAGCGTCTCTAATCGGGGAGCTGTTTTTT. The V call is TRBV7-9, the J call TRBJ2-2, with unresolved D. This CDR3 region has 14 residues. V was pared by 0 bases and J by 7 bases, with 9 bases between. CDR1 and CDR2 (germline): SEHNR, FQNEAQ (reference sequence).

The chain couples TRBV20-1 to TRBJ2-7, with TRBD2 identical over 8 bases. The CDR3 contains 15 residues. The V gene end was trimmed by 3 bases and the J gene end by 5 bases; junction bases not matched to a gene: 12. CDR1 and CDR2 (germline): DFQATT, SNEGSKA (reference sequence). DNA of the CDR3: TGCAGTGCTAGTATTGTCCGGGGGGGCCGTGACGAGCAGTACTTC. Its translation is CSASIVRGGRDEQYF.

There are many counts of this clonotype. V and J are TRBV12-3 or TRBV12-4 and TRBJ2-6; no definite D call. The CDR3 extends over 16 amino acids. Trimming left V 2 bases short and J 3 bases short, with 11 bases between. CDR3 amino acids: CASSLTPKGGANVLTF. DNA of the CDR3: TGTGCCAGCAGTTTAACCCCAAAGGGTGGGGCCAACGTCCTGACTTTC.

The CDR3, as DNA: TGTGCCAGCAGCTTTGCCGGGACAGGGGGCTACGAGCAGTACTTC. Its translation: CASSFAGTGGYEQYF. J is TRBJ2-7 and V is TRBV7-9, with 11 nucleotides matching TRBD1. With V trimmed by 3 bases and J by 3 bases, 4 bases remained unmatched. CDR1 SEHNR and CDR2 FQNEAQ come from the germline V gene (reference sequence). This CDR3 has 15 residues.

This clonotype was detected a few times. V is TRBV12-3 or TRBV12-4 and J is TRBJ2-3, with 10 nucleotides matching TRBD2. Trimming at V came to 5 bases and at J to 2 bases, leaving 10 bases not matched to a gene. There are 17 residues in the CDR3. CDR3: CASSRGLSGRDTDTQYF. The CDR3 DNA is TGTGCCAGCAGTCGGGGCCTAAGCGGGAGGGACACAGATACGCAGTATTTT.

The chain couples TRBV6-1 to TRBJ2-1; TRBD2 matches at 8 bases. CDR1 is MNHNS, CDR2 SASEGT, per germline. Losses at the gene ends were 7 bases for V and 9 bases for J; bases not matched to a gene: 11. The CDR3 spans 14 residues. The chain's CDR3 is CASTIPGGGGEQFF. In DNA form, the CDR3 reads TGTGCCAGCACTATACCCGGGGGGGGGGGTGAGCAGTTCTTC.

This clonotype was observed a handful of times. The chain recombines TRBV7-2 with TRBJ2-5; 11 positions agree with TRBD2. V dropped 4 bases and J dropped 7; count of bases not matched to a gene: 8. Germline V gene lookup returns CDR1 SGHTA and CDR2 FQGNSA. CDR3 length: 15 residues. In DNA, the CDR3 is TGTGCCAGCAGCTCTAGGACTAGCGGGCGAGGGACCCAGTACTTC. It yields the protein CASSSRTSGRGTQYF.

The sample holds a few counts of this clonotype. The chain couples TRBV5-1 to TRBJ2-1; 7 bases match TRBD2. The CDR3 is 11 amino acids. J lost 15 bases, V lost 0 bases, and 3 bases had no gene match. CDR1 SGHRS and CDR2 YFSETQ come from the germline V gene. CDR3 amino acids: CASSLERGLFF. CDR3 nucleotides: TGCGCCAGCAGCTTGGAGCGGGGTTTGTTCTTC.